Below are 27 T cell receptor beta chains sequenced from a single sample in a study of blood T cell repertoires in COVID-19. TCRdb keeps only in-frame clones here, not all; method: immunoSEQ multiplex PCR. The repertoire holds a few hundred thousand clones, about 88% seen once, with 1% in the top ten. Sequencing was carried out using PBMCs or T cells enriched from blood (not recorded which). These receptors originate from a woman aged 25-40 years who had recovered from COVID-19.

CDR3: CASRLSGTGELFF. In DNA, the CDR3 is TGTGCCAGCAGACTAAGCGGTACCGGGGAGCTGTTTTTT. The chain links TRBV12-3 or TRBV12-4 to TRBJ2-2, with D possibly being TRBD2 (5 bases). The CDR3 has 13 amino acids. The V end lost 6 bases, the J end lost 5 bases, and 10 bases lay between the germline ends.

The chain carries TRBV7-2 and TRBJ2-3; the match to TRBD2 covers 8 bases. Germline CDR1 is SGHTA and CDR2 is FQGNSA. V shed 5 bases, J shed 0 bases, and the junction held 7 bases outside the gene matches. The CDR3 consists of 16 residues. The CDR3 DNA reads TGTGCCAGCAGCGACCGCGGGGGGCCTAGCACAGATACGCAGTATTTT. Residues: CASSDRGGPSTDTQYF.

The chain's CDR3 is CASSPTGLAKNIQYF. CDR3 coding DNA: TGTGCCAGCAGCCCAACCGGGTTAGCCAAAAACATTCAGTACTTC. The genes are TRBV7-9 and TRBJ2-4; no clear D. The V gene's germline CDR1 is SEHNR and CDR2 FQNEAQ (reference sequence). The CDR3 sequence is 15 residues long. V lost 5 bases and J 0 bases, leaving 11 bases between the germline ends.

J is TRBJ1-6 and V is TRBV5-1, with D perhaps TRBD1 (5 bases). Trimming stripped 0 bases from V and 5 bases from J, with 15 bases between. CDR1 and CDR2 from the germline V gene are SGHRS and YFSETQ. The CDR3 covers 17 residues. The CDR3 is CASSLATTGGNNSPLHF. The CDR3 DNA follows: TGCGCCAGCAGCTTGGCCACAACGGGGGGTAATAATTCACCCCTCCACTTT.

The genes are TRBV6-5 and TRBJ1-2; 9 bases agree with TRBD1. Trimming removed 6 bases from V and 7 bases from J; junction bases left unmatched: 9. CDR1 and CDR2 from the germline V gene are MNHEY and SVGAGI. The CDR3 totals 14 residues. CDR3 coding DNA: TGTGCCAGCAGCCCCGGACAGGGGAGGGCTGGCTACACCTTC. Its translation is CASSPGQGRAGYTF.

As DNA, the CDR3 is TGTGCCAGCAGCATCACGGGGGGGGATGCTGAAGCTTTCTTT. Translated: CASSITGGDAEAFF. The gene calls are TRBV6-5 and TRBJ1-1; possible D gene TRBD1, 5 bases. Germline V gene sequence: CDR1 MNHEY, CDR2 SVGAGI. Deletions cut 6 bases from V and 6 bases from J, with 17 bases between. This CDR3 spans 14 amino acids.

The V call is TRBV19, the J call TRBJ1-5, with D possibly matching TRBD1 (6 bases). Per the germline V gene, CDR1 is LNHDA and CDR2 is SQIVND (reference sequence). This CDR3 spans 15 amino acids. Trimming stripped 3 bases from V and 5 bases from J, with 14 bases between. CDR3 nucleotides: TGTGCCAGTAGTATTACGGGACAAGCGCATCAGCCCCAGCATTTT. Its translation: CASSITGQAHQPQHF.

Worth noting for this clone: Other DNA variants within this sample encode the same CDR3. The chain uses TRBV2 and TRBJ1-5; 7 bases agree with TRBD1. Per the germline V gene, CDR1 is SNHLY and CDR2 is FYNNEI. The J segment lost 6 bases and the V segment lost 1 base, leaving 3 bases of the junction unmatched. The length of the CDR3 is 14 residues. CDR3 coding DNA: TGTGCCAGCAGTGAAGACAGGGGACCTCAGCCCCAGCATTTT. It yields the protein CASSEDRGPQPQHF. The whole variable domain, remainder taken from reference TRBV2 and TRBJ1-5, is EPEVTQTPSHQVTQMGQEVILRCVPISNHLYFYWYRQILGQKVEFLVSFYNNEISEKSEIFDDQFSVERPDGSNFTLKIRSTKLEDSAMYFCASSEDRGPQPQHFGDGTRLSIL.

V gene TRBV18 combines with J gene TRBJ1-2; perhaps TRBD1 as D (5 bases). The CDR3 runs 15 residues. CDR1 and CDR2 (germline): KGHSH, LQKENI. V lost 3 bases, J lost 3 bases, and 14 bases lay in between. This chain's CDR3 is CASSPADGQHYGYTF. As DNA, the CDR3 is TGTGCCAGCTCACCGGCGGACGGACAACACTATGGCTACACCTTC.

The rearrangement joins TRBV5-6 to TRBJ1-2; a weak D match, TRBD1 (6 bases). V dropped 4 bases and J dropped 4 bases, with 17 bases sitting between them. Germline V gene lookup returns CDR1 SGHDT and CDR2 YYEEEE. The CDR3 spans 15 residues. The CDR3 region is CASSPILDSSYGYTF. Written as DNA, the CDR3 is TGTGCCAGCAGCCCCATCTTGGACAGCTCCTATGGCTACACCTTC.

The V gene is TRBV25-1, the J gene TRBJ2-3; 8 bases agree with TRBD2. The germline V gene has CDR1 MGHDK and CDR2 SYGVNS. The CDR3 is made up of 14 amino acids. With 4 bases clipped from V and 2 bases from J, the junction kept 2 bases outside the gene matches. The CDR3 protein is CASSVGGATDTQYF. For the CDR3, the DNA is TGTGCCAGCAGTGTCGGGGGGGCCACAGATACGCAGTATTTT.

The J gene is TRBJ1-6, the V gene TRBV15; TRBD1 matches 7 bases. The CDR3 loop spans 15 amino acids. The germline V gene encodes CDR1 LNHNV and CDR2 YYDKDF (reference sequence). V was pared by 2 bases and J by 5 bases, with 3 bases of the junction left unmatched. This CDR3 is CATSRPTGDNSPLHF. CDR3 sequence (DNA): TGTGCCACCAGCAGACCCACAGGGGATAATTCACCCCTCCACTTT.

The CDR3 loop is CASSLFGGAGTDTQYF. The CDR3 nucleotides are TGTGCCAGCAGCTTATTCGGCGGGGCTGGCACAGATACGCAGTATTTT. This sequence joins TRBV7-9 and TRBJ2-3; a possible D gene is TRBD2 (6 bases). The V end was cut by 2 bases, the J end by 1 base, with 13 bases between. CDR1 is SEHNR and CDR2 is FQNEAQ in the germline V gene (reference sequence). The CDR3 runs to 16 residues.

CDR3 residues: CASSLETRNYGYTF. The CDR3, as DNA: TGCGCCAGCAGCTTGGAGACCAGGAACTATGGCTACACCTTC. The chain links TRBV5-1 to TRBJ1-2; D not resolved. The CDR3 loop spans 14 amino acids. Per the germline V gene, CDR1 is SGHRS and CDR2 is YFSETQ. Deletions cut 0 bases from V and 2 bases from J, with 8 bases between.

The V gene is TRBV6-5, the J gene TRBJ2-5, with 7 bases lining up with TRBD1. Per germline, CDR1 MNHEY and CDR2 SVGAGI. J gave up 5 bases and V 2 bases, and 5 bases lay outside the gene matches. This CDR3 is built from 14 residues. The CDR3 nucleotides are TGTGCCAGCAGTTACGGGGACAGTGAGGAGACCCAGTACTTC. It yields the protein CASSYGDSEETQYF.

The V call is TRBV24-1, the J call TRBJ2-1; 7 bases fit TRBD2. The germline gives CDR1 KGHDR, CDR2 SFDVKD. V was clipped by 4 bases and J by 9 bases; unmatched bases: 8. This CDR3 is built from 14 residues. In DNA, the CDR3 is TGTGCCACCAGTGAGTCCCGGCCGGGGGGTGAGCAGTTCTTC. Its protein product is CATSESRPGGEQFF.

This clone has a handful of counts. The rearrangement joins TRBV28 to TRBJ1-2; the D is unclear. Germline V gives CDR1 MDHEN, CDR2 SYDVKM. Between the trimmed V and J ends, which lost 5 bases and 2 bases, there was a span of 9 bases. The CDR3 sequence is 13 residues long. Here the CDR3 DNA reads TGTGCCAGCAGTCGAGACGGGAACTATGGCTACACCTTC. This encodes CASSRDGNYGYTF.

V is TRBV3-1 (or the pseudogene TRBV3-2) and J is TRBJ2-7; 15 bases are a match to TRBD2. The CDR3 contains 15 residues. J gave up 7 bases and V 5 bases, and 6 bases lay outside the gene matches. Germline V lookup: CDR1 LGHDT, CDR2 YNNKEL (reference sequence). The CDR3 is CASSTRTSGGGEQYF. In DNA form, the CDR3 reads TGTGCCAGCAGCACCCGGACTAGCGGGGGGGGTGAGCAGTACTTC.

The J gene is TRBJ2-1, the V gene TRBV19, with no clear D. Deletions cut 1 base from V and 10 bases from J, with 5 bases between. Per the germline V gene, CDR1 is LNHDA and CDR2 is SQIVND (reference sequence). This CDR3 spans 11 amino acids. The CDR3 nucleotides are TGTGCCAGTAGTATAGGAGCAGAGCAGTTCTTC. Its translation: CASSIGAEQFF.

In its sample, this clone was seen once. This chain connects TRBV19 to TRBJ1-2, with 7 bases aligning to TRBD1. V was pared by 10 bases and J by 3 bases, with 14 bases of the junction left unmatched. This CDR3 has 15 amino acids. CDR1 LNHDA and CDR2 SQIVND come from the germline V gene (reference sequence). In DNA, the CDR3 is TGTGCCACTTCCGGGACAGCGGCTTATCACTATGGCTACACCTTC. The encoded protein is CATSGTAAYHYGYTF.

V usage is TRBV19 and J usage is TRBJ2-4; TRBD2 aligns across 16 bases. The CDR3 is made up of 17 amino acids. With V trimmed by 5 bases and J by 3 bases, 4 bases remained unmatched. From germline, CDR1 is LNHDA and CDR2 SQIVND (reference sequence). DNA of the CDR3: TGTGCCAGTAGTCCGGGACTAGCGGGGGGGCTCAAAAACATTCAGTACTTC. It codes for CASSPGLAGGLKNIQYF.

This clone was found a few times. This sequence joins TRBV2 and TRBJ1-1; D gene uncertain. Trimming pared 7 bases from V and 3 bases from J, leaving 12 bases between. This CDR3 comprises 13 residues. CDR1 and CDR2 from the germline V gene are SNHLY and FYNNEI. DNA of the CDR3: TGTGCCAGCAAAACAAATCAGGACACTGAAGCTTTCTTT. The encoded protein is CASKTNQDTEAFF.

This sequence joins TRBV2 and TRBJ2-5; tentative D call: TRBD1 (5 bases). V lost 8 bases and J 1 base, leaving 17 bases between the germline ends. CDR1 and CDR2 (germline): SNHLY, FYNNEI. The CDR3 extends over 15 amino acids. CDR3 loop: CASSPWGRLQETQYF. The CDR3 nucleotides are TGTGCCAGCTCTCCTTGGGGCCGGCTCCAAGAGACCCAGTACTTC.

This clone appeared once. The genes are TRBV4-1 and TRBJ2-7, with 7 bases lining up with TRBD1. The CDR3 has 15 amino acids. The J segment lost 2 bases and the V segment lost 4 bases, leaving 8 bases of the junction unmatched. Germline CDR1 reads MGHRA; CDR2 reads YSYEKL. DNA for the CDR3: TGCGCCAGCAGCCCACAGGGGCCCTACCCCTACGAGCAGTACTTC. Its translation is CASSPQGPYPYEQYF.

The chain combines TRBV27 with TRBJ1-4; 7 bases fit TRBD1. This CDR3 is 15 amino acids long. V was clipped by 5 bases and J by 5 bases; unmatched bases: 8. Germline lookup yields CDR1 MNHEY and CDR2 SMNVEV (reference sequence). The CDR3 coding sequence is TGTGCCAGCAGTAGGGCGACAGGGCCGAATGAAAAACTGTTTTTT. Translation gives CASSRATGPNEKLFF.

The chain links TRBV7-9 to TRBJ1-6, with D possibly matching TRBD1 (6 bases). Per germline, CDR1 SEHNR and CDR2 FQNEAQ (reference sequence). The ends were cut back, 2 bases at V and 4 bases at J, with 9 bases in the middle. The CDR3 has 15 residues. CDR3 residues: CASSLQTGYNSPLHF. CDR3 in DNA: TGTGCCAGCAGCTTACAAACAGGGTATAATTCACCCCTCCACTTT.

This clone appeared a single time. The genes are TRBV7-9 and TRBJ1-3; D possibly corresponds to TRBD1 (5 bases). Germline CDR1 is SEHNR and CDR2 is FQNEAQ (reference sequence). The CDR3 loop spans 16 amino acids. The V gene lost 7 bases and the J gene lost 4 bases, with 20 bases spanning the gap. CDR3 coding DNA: TGTGCCAGCACCCTAGGTAGCGGCCGGACAGGAAACACCATATATTTT. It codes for CASTLGSGRTGNTIYF. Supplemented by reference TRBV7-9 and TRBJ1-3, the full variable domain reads DTGVSQNPRHKITKRGQNVTFRCDPISEHNRLYWYRQTLGQGPEFLTYFQNEAQLEKSRLLSDRFSAERPKGSFSTLEIQRTEQGDSAMYLCASTLGSGRTGNTIYFGEGSWLTVV.